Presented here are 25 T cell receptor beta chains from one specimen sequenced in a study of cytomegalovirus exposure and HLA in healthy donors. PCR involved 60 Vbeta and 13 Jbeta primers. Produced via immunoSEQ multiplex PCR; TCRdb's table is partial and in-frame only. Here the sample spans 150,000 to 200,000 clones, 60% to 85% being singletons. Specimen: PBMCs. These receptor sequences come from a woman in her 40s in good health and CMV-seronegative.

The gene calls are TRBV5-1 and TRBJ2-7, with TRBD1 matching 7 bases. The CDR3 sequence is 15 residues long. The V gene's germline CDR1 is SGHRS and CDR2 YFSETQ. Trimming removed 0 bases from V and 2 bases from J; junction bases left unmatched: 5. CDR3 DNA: TGCGCCAGCAGCTTGGATAGGACAGGACCCTACGAGCAGTACTTC. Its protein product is CASSLDRTGPYEQYF. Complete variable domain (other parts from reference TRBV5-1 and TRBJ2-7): KAGVTQTPRYLIKTRGQQVTLSCSPISGHRSVSWYQQTPGQGLQFLFEYFSETQRNKGNFPGRFSGRQFSNSRSEMNVSTLELGDSALYLCASSLDRTGPYEQYFGPGTRLTVT.

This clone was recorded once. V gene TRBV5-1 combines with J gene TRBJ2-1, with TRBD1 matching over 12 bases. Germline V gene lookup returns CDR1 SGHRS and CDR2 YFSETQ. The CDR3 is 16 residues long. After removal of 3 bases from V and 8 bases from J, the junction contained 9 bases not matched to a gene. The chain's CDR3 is CASSSAGTGGTDEQFF. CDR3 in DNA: TGCGCCAGCAGCTCGGCCGGGACAGGGGGCACGGATGAGCAGTTCTTC.

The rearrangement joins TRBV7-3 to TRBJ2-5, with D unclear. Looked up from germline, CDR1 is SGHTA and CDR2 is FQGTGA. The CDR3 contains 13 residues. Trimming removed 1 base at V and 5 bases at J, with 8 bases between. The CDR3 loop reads CASSLNDWETQYF. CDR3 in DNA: TGTGCCAGCAGCTTAAATGACTGGGAGACCCAGTACTTC. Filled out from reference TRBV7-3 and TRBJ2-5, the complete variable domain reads GAGVSQTPSNKVTEKGKYVELRCDPISGHTALYWYRQSLGQGPEFLIYFQGTGAADDSGLPNDRFFAVRPEGSVSTLKIQRTERGDSAVYLCASSLNDWETQYFGPGTRLLVL.

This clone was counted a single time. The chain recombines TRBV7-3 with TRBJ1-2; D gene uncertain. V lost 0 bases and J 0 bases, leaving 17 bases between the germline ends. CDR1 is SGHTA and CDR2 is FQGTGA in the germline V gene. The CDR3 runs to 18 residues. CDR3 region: CASSLTGPGSGANYGYTF. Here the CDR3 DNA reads TGTGCCAGCAGCTTAACGGGCCCCGGGTCCGGGGCTAACTATGGCTACACCTTC.

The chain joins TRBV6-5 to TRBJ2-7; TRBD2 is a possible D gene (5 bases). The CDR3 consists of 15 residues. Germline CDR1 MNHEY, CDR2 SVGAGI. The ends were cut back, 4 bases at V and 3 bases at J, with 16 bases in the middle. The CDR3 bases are TGTGCCAGCAGTTCTCTAGCTTCGCTAGGCTACGAGCAGTACTTC. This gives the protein CASSSLASLGYEQYF.

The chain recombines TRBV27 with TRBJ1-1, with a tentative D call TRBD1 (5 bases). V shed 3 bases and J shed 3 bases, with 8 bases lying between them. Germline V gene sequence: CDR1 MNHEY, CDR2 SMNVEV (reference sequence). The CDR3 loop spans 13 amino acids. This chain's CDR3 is CASSLGGDTEAFF. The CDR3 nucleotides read TGTGCCAGCAGTTTGGGAGGGGACACTGAAGCTTTCTTT.

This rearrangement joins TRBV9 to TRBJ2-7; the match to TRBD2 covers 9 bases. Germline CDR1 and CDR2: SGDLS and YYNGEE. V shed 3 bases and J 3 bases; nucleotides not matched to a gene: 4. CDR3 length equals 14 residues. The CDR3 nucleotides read TGTGCCAGCAGCGGGGCTAGCGGGAACTACGAGCAGTACTTC. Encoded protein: CASSGASGNYEQYF. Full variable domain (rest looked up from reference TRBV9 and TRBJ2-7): DSGVTQTPKHLITATGQRVTLRCSPRSGDLSVYWYQQSLDQGLQFLIQYYNGEERAKGNILERFSAQQFPDLHSELNLSSLELGDSALYFCASSGASGNYEQYFGPGTRLTVT.

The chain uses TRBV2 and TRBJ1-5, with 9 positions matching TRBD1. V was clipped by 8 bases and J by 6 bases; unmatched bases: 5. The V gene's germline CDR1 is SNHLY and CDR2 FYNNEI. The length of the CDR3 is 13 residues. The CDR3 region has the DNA TGTGCCAGCCGAGGACAGGGGACTCAGCCCCAGCATTTT. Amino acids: CASRGQGTQPQHF.

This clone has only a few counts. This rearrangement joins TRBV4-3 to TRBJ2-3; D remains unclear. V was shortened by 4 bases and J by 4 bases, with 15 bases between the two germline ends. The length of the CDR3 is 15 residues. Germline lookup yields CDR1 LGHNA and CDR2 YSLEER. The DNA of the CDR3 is TGCGCCAGCAGCCCGTCGCTCCTAGAACCAGATACGCAGTATTTT. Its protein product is CASSPSLLEPDTQYF.

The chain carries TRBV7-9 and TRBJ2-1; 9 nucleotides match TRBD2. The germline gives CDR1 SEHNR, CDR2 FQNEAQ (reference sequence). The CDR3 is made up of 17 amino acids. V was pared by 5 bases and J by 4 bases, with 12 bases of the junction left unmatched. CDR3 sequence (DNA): TGTGCCAGCAGCCTTACTCCCCTCCTAGCGGGGTACAATGAGCAGTTCTTC. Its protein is CASSLTPLLAGYNEQFF.

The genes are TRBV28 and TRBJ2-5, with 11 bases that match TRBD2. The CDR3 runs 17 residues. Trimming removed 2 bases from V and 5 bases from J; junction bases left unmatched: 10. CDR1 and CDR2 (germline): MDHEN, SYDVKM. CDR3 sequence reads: CASSLGTSGRRGETQYF. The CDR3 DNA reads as TGTGCCAGCAGTTTAGGGACTAGCGGACGAAGGGGGGAGACCCAGTACTTC. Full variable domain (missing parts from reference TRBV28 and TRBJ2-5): DVKVTQSSRYLVKRTGEKVFLECVQDMDHENMFWYRQDPGLGLRLIYFSYDVKMKEKGDIPEGYSVSREKKERFSLILESASTNQTSMYLCASSLGTSGRRGETQYFGPGTRLLVL.

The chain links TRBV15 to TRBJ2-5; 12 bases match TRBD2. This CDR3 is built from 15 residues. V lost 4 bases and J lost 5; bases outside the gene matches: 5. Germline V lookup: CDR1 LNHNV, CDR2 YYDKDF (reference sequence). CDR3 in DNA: TGTGCCACCAGCACTTCTAGCGGGAGGGGGGAGACCCAGTACTTC. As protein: CATSTSSGRGETQYF.

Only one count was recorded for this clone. CDR3 bases: TGTGCCAGCTCACCAGGGACAGGGTCGAACTATGGCTACACCTTC. Translated: CASSPGTGSNYGYTF. The V gene is TRBV18, the J gene TRBJ1-2; 9 bases are a match to TRBD1. Germline V CDR1 and CDR2: KGHSH, LQKENI. The trim removed 2 bases at V and 2 bases at J, leaving 3 bases unmatched. This CDR3 region has 15 residues.

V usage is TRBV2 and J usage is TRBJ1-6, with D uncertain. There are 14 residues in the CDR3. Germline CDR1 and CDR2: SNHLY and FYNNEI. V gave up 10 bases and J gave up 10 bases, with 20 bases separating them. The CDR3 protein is CATLRQAAGSPLHF. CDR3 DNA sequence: TGTGCCACCCTCAGGCAGGCCGCGGGGTCACCCCTCCACTTT.

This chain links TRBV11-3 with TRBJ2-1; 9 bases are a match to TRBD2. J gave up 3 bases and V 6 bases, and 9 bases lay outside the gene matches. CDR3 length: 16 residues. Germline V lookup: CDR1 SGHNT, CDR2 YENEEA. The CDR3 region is CASSPLASGVYNEQFF. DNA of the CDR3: TGTGCCAGCAGTCCACTGGCTAGCGGGGTCTACAATGAGCAGTTCTTC.

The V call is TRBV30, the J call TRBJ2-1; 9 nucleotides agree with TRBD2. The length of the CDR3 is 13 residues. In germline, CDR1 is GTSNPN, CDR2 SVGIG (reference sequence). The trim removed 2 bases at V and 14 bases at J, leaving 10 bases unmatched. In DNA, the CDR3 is TGTGCCTGGAGTCTTTCTGTTGGGACTAGCAAGTTCTTC. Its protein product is CAWSLSVGTSKFF.

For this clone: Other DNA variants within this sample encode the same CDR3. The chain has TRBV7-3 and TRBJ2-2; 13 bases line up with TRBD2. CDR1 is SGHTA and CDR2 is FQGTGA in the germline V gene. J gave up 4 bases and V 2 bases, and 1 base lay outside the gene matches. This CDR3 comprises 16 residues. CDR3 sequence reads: CASSLGLAGATGELFF. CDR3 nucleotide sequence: TGTGCCAGCAGCTTAGGACTAGCGGGAGCCACCGGGGAGCTGTTTTTT.

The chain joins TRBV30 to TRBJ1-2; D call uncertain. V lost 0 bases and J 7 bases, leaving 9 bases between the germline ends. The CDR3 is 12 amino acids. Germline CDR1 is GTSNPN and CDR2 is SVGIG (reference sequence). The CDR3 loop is CAWSVSPGGYTF. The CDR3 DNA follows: TGTGCCTGGAGTGTATCGCCCGGTGGCTACACCTTC.

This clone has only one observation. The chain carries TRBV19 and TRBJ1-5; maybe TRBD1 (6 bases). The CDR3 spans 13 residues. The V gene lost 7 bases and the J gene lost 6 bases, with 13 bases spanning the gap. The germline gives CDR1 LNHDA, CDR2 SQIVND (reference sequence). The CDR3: CASTTGPGQPQHF. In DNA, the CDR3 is TGTGCCAGTACGACAGGTCCGGGTCAGCCCCAGCATTTT.

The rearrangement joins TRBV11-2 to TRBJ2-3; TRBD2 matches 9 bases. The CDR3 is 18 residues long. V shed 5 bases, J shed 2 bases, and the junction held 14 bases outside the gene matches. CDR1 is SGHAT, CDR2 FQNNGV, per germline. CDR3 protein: CASSIPRLAVINTDTQYF. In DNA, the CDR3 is TGTGCCAGCAGCATCCCTAGACTAGCGGTAATAAACACAGATACGCAGTATTTT.

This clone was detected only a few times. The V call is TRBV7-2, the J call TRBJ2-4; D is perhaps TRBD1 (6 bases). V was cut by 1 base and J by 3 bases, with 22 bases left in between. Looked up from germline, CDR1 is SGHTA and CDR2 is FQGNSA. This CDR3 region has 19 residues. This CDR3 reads CASSLGGPRQLVGKNIQYF. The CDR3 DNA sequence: TGTGCCAGCAGCTTAGGGGGGCCCCGGCAATTGGTCGGCAAAAACATTCAGTACTTC.

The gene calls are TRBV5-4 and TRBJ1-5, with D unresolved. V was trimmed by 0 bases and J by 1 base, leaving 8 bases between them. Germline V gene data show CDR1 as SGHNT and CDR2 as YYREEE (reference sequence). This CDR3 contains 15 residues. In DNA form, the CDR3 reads TGTGCCAGCAGCTTGGGAGGGTCGAGCAATCAGCCCCAGCATTTT. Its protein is CASSLGGSSNQPQHF.

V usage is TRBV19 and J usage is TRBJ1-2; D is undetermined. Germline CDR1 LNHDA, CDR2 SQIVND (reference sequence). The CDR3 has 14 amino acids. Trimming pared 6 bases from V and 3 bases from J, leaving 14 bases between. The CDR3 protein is CASSRREPHYGYTF. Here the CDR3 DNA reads TGTGCCAGTAGCCGACGGGAACCACACTATGGCTACACCTTC.

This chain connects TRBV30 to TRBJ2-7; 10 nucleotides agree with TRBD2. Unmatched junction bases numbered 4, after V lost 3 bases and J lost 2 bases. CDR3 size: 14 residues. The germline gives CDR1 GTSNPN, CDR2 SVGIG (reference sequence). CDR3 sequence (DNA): TGTGCCTGGAGGAAGAGCGGGGGGGCCTACGAGCAGTACTTC. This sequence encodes CAWRKSGGAYEQYF. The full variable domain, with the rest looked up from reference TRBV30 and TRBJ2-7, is SQTIHQWPATLVQPVGSPLSLECTVEGTSNPNLYWYRQAAGRGLQLLFYSVGIGQISSEVPQNLSASRPQDRQFILSSKKLLLSDSGFYLCAWRKSGGAYEQYFGPGTRLTVT.

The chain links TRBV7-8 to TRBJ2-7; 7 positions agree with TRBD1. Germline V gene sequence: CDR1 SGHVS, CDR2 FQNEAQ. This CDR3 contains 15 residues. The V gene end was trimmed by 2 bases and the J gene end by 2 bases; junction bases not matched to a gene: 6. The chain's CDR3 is CASSLIQGTTYEQYF. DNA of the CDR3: TGTGCCAGCAGCTTAATACAGGGGACGACCTACGAGCAGTACTTC.